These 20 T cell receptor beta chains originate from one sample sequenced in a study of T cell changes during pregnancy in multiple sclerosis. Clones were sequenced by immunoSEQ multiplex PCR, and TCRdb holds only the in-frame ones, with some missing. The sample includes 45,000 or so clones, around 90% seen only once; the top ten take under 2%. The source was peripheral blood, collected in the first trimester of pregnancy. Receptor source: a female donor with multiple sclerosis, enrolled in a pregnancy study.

The DNA for the CDR3 is TGCGCCAGCAGCTTGGGCAGGGGAACAGGGAAACTGTTTTTT. It codes for CASSLGRGTGKLFF. V is TRBV5-1 and J is TRBJ1-4; the D gene is possibly TRBD1 (6 bases). In germline, CDR1 is SGHRS, CDR2 YFSETQ. Trimming left V 0 bases short and J 11 bases short, with 14 bases between. The CDR3 loop spans 14 amino acids.

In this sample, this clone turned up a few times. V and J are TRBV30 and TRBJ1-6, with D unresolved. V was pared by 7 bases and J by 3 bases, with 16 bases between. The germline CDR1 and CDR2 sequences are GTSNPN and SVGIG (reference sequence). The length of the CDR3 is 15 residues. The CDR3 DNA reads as TGTGCCTTGACCCACAACCCGGGCTATAATTCACCCCTCCACTTT. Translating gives CALTHNPGYNSPLHF.

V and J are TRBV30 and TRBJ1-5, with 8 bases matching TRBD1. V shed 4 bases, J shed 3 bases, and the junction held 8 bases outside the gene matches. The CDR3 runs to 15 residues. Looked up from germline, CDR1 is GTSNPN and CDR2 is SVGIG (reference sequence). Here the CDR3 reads CAWNNGQGDNQPQHF. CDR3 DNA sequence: TGTGCCTGGAACAACGGACAGGGCGACAATCAGCCCCAGCATTTT.

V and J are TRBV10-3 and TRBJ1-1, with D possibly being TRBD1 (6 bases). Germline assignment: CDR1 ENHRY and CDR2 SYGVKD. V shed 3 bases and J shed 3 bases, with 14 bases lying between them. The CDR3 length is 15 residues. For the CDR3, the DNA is TGTGCCATCAGTGACCTGGGACAAACGGACACTGAAGCTTTCTTT. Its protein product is CAISDLGQTDTEAFF.

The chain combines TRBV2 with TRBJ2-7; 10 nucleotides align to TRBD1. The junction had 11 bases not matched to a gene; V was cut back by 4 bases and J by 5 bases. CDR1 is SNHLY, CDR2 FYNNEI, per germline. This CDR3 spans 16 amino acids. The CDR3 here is CASSGPVDRGIDEQYF. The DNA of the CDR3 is TGTGCCAGCAGTGGCCCGGTGGACAGGGGGATCGACGAGCAGTACTTC.

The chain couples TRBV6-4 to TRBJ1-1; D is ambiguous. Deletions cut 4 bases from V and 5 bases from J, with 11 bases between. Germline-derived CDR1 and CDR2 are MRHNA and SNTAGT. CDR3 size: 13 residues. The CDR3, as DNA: TGTGCCAGCAGTGTTAGAGGAGGTACTGAAGCTTTCTTT. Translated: CASSVRGGTEAFF.

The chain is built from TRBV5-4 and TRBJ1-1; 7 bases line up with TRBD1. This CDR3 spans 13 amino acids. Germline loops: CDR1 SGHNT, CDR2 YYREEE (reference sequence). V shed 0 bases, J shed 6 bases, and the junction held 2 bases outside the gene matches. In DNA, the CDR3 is TGTGCCAGCAGCTTGGCAGGGGGGTCTGAAGCTTTCTTT. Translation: CASSLAGGSEAFF.

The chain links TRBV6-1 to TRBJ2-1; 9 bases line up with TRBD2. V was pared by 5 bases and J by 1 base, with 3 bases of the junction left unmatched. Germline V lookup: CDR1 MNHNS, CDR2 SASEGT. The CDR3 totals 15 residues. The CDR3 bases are TGTGCCAGCAGTAAGACTAGCGGTTCCTACAATGAGCAGTTCTTC. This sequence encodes CASSKTSGSYNEQFF.

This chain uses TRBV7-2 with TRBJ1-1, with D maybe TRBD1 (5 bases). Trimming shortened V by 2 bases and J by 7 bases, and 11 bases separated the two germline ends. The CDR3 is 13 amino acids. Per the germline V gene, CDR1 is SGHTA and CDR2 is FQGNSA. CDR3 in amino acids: CASSLKTGLEAFF. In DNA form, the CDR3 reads TGTGCCAGCAGCTTAAAAACAGGTCTTGAAGCTTTCTTT.

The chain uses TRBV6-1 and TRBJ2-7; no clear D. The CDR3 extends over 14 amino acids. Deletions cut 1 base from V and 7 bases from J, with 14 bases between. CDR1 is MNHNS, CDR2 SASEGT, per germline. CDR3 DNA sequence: TGTGCCAGCAGTGAAGTCCGCAGAATGAAAGAGCAGTACTTC. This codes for CASSEVRRMKEQYF.

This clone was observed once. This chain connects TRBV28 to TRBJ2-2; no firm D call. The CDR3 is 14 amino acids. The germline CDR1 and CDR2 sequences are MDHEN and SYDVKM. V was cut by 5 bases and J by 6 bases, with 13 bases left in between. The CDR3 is CASSQPGWSGELFF. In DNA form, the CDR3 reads TGTGCCAGCAGTCAGCCGGGTTGGTCCGGGGAGCTGTTTTTT.

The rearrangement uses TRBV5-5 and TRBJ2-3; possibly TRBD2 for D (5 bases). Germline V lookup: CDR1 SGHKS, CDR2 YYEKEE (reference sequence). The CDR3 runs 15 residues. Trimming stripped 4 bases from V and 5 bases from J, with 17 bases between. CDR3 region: CASSDTRFYGDTQYF. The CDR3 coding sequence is TGTGCCAGCAGCGATACTAGGTTTTATGGAGATACGCAGTATTTT.

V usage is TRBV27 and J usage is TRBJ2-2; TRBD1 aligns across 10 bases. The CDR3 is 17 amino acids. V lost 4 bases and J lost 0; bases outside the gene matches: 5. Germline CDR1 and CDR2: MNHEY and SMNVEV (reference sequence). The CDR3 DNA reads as TGTGCCAGCAGTTACGACAGGGGGCGAGCGAACACCGGGGAGCTGTTTTTT. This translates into CASSYDRGRANTGELFF.

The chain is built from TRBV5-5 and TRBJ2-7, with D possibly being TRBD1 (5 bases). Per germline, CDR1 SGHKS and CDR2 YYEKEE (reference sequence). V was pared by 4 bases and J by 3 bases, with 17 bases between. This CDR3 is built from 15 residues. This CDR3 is CASSAQGSPLYEQYF. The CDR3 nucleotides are TGTGCCAGCAGCGCCCAGGGTTCCCCCCTCTACGAGCAGTACTTC.

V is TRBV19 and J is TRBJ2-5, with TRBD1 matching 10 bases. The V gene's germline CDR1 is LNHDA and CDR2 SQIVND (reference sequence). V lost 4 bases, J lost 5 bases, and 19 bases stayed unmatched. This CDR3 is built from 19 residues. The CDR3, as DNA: TGTGCCAGTAGTACTAAGAACCGACCGGGACAGGGGAAAATGGAGACCCAGTACTTC. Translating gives CASSTKNRPGQGKMETQYF.

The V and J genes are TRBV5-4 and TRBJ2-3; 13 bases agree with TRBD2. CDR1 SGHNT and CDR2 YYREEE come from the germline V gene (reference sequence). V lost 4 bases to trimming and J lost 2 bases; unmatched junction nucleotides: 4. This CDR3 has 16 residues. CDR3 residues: CASSTGTSGATDTQYF. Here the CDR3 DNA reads TGTGCCAGCAGCACCGGGACTAGCGGGGCCACAGATACGCAGTATTTT.

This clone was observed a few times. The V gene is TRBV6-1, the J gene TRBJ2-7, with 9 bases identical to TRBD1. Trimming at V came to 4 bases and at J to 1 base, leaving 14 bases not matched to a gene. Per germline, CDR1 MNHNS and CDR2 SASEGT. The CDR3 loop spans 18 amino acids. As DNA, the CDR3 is TGTGCCAGCAGTGGTCCGGGACAGGGAACCCCGCTTTCCTACGAGCAGTACTTC. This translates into CASSGPGQGTPLSYEQYF.

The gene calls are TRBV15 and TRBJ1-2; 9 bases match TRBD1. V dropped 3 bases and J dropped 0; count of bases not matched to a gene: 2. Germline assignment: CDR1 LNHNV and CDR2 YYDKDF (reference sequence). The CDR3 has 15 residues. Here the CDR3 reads CATSRGTGSNYGYTF. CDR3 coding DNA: TGTGCCACCAGCAGGGGGACAGGGTCTAACTATGGCTACACCTTC.

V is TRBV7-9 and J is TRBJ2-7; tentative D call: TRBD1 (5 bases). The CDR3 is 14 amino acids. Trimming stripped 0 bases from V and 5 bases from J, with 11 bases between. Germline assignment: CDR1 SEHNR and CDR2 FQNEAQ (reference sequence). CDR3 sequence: CASSLAGGADEQYF. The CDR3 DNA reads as TGTGCCAGCAGCTTAGCGGGTGGGGCCGACGAGCAGTACTTC.

The CDR3 DNA is TGTGCCAGCAGCTTAGACAGGGAGGTGCAGTTCTTC. Its translation: CASSLDREVQFF. The V gene is TRBV2, the J gene TRBJ2-1; maybe TRBD1 (7 bases). V was shortened by 6 bases and J by 12 bases, with 15 bases between the two germline ends. The CDR3 runs 12 residues. Germline V gives CDR1 SNHLY, CDR2 FYNNEI. The whole variable domain, filled in from reference TRBV2 and TRBJ2-1, reads EPEVTQTPSHQVTQMGQEVILRCVPISNHLYFYWYRQILGQKVEFLVSFYNNEISEKSEIFDDQFSVERPDGSNFTLKIRSTKLEDSAMYFCASSLDREVQFFGPGTRLTVL.